This TCR beta chain was obtained from a study of identical twins' blood T cells. Study results and limitations: Top TCRbeta clonotypes were shared more with twin than unrelated donors.

Both ends of each TCR cDNA library bore sample-specific barcodes. TCRdb called the 5' RACE reads again in MiXCR, with one record for every CDR3 protein. The data hold about 370,000 distinct CDR3 sequences, with 28% observed a single time. This clonotype was observed a handful of times. Antigen specificity is unknown. The sequenced material came from PBMCs. The receptor was isolated from a woman aged 18-49 years in good health.

Here the CDR3 reads CASSDQEGTGYTF. The CDR3 DNA is TGTGCCAGCAGTGACCAGGAGGGGACCGGCTACACCTTC. The J gene is TRBJ1-2, the V gene TRBV2; D may be TRBD1 (5 bases). Trimming took 3 bases from V and 8 from J, leaving 13 bases between them. The CDR3 contains 13 residues. CDR1 and CDR2 from the germline V gene are SNHLY and FYNNEI.